This T cell receptor beta chain is from a study of blood T cells in healthy people across ages. General observations from the study: PBMCs that were unsorted prevented a conclusive naive versus antigen-experienced comparison.

In the case of this clonotype: Its antigen is currently unknown.

For the second PCR, which ran for about 6 to 11 cycles, a sample-barcoded 5' primer and a J-beta primer mix were used. MiXCR, applied by TCRdb to the 5' RACE reads, yields one record per CDR3 protein. Of 550,000 to 650,000 distinct CDR3 sequences listed, about 30% are singletons. Isolation yielded PBMCs, at least 7 million per sample, in every case. The amount of total RNA extracted per sample was at least 5.5 micrograms. The sequenced sample consisted of blood. This clonotype was sampled from a woman older than 75 in good health.

This CDR3 is CATSRGGGEGSREKLFF. CDR3 coding DNA: TGTGCCACCAGCAGAGGGGGGGGCGAGGGAAGCAGGGAAAAACTGTTTTTT. The V and J genes are TRBV15 and TRBJ1-4; perhaps TRBD1 as D (6 bases). The germline gives CDR1 LNHNV, CDR2 YYDKDF (reference sequence). CDR3 length: 17 residues. Trimming removed 1 base at V and 8 bases at J, with 20 bases between.